The 19 T cell receptor beta chains presented below share a single source sample, sequenced in a study of beta chain features in type 1 diabetes. Study-level points and caveats: The study found moderately but significantly shorter TCRB CDR3s in all four CD4+ subsets of Type 1 diabetes patients.

Their antigen targets remain unknown. Every bit of the isolated RNA underwent reverse transcription, so sequencing read expressed TCRB transcripts. Sequencing was performed with immunoSEQ multiplex PCR; in TCRdb, only in-frame clones are kept and a portion is missing. The sample has roughly 340,000 clones, over 10% seen once. The sequenced sample consisted of naive CD4+ T cells from blood. Receptors originate from a woman aged 18-30 years with type 1 diabetes.

This clone was seen more than once but under ten times. J is TRBJ1-6 and V is TRBV30; D is ambiguous. The CDR3 totals 13 residues. Germline lookup yields CDR1 GTSNPN and CDR2 SVGIG (reference sequence). Trimming removed 1 base from V and 10 bases from J, with 11 bases in between. CDR3 nucleotide sequence: TGTGCCTGGAGTGGCCTTCCCCAGTCACCCCTCCACTTT. It encodes CAWSGLPQSPLHF.

This chain links TRBV19 with TRBJ2-1; 11 bases align to TRBD2. Germline loops: CDR1 LNHDA, CDR2 SQIVND (reference sequence). V lost 4 bases, J lost 9 bases, and 11 bases stayed unmatched. The CDR3 consists of 16 residues. CDR3 bases: TGTGCCAGTAGTAGGGGGACTAGCGGACCTACCGGTGAGCAGTTCTTC. Protein product: CASSRGTSGPTGEQFF.

This clone has just a few counts. The gene calls are TRBV9 and TRBJ2-7; D is possibly TRBD1 (5 bases). The CDR3 extends over 15 amino acids. V was shortened by 0 bases and J by 3 bases, with 13 bases between the two germline ends. Germline-derived CDR1 and CDR2 are SGDLS and YYNGEE. The CDR3 bases are TGTGCCAGCAGCGTAGGGCAGGGCCCCGGCTACGAGCAGTACTTC. Translated, it gives CASSVGQGPGYEQYF.

The chain is built from TRBV5-1 and TRBJ2-1; 7 bases are shared with TRBD1. The CDR3 covers 12 residues. Germline V lookup: CDR1 SGHRS, CDR2 YFSETQ. V gave up 5 bases and J gave up 6 bases; unmatched junction bases: 2. The CDR3 DNA sequence: TGCGCCAGCAGGAGACAGGGCAATGAGCAGTTCTTC. This codes for CASRRQGNEQFF.

The gene calls are TRBV18 and TRBJ2-7; the match to TRBD2 covers 9 bases. The CDR3 is made up of 17 amino acids. Germline trimming cut 3 bases from V and 3 bases from J; bases unmatched to any gene: 12. Germline V gene lookup returns CDR1 KGHSH and CDR2 LQKENI. CDR3 loop: CASSPPSGNRNYYEQYF. The CDR3 DNA is TGTGCCAGCTCACCTCCTAGCGGGAATCGAAACTACTACGAGCAGTACTTC.

This clone appeared a few times. The chain has TRBV25-1 and TRBJ1-5, with D hard to call. This CDR3 region has 15 residues. V was clipped by 8 bases and J by 5 bases, with 19 bases between them. Germline CDR1 is MGHDK and CDR2 is SYGVNS. This CDR3 is CASVGVRVWDQPQHF. CDR3 nucleotide sequence: TGTGCCAGCGTCGGGGTCCGGGTCTGGGATCAGCCCCAGCATTTT.

The V call is TRBV7-2, the J call TRBJ2-3; 8 bases map to TRBD2. Germline loops: CDR1 SGHTA, CDR2 FQGNSA. The V segment lost 5 bases and the J segment 0 bases; nucleotides outside the gene matches: 7. This CDR3 is 16 amino acids long. The CDR3 bases are TGTGCCAGCAGCCCCCGACTAGCGACTAGCACAGATACGCAGTATTTT. Its translation: CASSPRLATSTDTQYF.

The chain combines TRBV7-9 with TRBJ2-3, with 9 bases lining up with TRBD2. This CDR3 is built from 15 residues. Germline V gene lookup returns CDR1 SEHNR and CDR2 FQNEAQ (reference sequence). Trimming removed 5 bases from V and 3 bases from J; junction bases left unmatched: 6. CDR3 in amino acids: CASSPSGGPTDTQYF. CDR3 coding DNA: TGTGCCAGCAGCCCCAGCGGGGGGCCTACAGATACGCAGTATTTT.

This chain joins TRBV10-3 and TRBJ1-2; D perhaps matches TRBD1 (5 bases). Trimming stripped 10 bases from V and 0 bases from J, with 21 bases between. The length of the CDR3 is 16 residues. The V gene's germline CDR1 is ENHRY and CDR2 SYGVKD. Here the CDR3 reads CATMPGVGVSNYGYTF. CDR3 bases: TGTGCCACCATGCCGGGGGTCGGGGTCTCTAACTATGGCTACACCTTC.

The chain is built from TRBV11-2 and TRBJ1-1, with TRBD1 as a possible D gene (6 bases). Germline CDR1 is SGHAT and CDR2 is FQNNGV. The CDR3 sequence is 15 residues long. The V and J ends lost 5 bases and 4 bases respectively, with 17 bases between them. The CDR3 protein is CASSPVGGVSTEAFF. The CDR3 DNA sequence: TGTGCCAGCAGCCCCGTAGGGGGGGTCAGCACTGAAGCTTTCTTT.

For this clone: The sample carries other DNA sequences with the same CDR3. V gene TRBV18 combines with J gene TRBJ2-3; 11 bases are shared with TRBD2. CDR3 size: 15 residues. CDR1 KGHSH and CDR2 LQKENI come from the germline V gene. The ends lost 1 base at V and 3 bases at J; junction bases unmatched: 0. The CDR3 region has the DNA TGTGCCAGCTCACCACTAGCGGGAGGGACAGATACGCAGTATTTT. It codes for CASSPLAGGTDTQYF.

This clone was picked up a small number of times. The V call is TRBV11-2, the J call TRBJ2-5; D is unresolved. Germline CDR1 is SGHAT and CDR2 is FQNNGV. CDR3 length equals 12 residues. Trimming stripped 3 bases from V and 5 bases from J, with 7 bases between. In DNA, the CDR3 is TGTGCCAGCAGCTTTCCTCTCGAGACCCAGTACTTC. Its translation is CASSFPLETQYF. The full variable domain, completed using reference TRBV11-2 and TRBJ2-5, is EAGVAQSPRYKIIEKRQSVAFWCNPISGHATLYWYQQILGQGPKLLIQFQNNGVVDDSQLPKDRFSAERLKGVDSTLKIQPAKLEDSAVYLCASSFPLETQYFGPGTRLLVL.

The chain employs TRBV19 and TRBJ1-5; TRBD1 is a possible D gene (6 bases). The germline gives CDR1 LNHDA, CDR2 SQIVND (reference sequence). CDR3 length equals 12 residues. Trimming removed 10 bases from V and 4 bases from J, with 11 bases in between. The CDR3 DNA reads as TGTGCCACCGGACAGACTAATCAGCCCCAGCATTTT. Its translation is CATGQTNQPQHF.

The V call is TRBV6-6, the J call TRBJ2-7; no firm D call. The CDR3 is 12 residues long. The germline V gene encodes CDR1 MNHNY and CDR2 SVGAGI (reference sequence). V lost 5 bases and J lost 5, with 10 bases in between. Written as DNA, the CDR3 is TGTGCCAGCAGTCCGAGGTGGAACGAGCAGTACTTC. This translates into CASSPRWNEQYF.

In its sample, this clone was seen a few times. This chain joins TRBV6-5 and TRBJ2-7, with D perhaps matching TRBD1 (7 bases). Trimming took off 6 bases at V and 1 base at J, with 13 bases between the two ends. Germline assignment: CDR1 MNHEY and CDR2 SVGAGI. The CDR3 has 14 amino acids. CDR3 DNA: TGTGCCAGCAGGCGCGGGACAGATTCCTACGAGCAGTACTTC. It is translated as CASRRGTDSYEQYF.

The V call is TRBV5-1, the J call TRBJ2-1, with 7 bases aligning to TRBD2. This CDR3 spans 14 amino acids. Germline trimming cut 0 bases from V and 7 bases from J; bases unmatched to any gene: 4. The V gene's germline CDR1 is SGHRS and CDR2 YFSETQ. The CDR3 here is CASSLGGSRNEQFF. DNA of the CDR3: TGCGCCAGCAGCTTGGGCGGGAGCCGAAATGAGCAGTTCTTC.

This sequence joins TRBV7-2 and TRBJ2-1; 9 bases are shared with TRBD2. The CDR3 has 16 amino acids. CDR1 is SGHTA, CDR2 FQGNSA, per germline. V lost 4 bases, J lost 9 bases, and 13 bases stayed unmatched. CDR3 region: CASSSSGTSWVGEQFF. Written as DNA, the CDR3 is TGTGCCAGCAGCTCCTCCGGGACTAGCTGGGTTGGTGAGCAGTTCTTC.

The sample holds a few counts of this clone. V gene TRBV7-2 combines with J gene TRBJ2-5; TRBD2 agrees at 10 bases. Germline lookup yields CDR1 SGHTA and CDR2 FQGNSA. The length of the CDR3 is 16 residues. Losses at the gene ends were 1 base for V and 4 bases for J; bases not matched to a gene: 6. CDR3 bases: TGTGCCAGCAGCTTAGGGCTAGCGGGGGCAATAGAGACCCAGTACTTC. This translates into CASSLGLAGAIETQYF.

This clone has only a few counts. The sample holds other DNA sequences that translate to the same CDR3. CDR3 nucleotide sequence: TGTGCCAGCAGCGTCACGGGACAGAACACTGAAGCTTTCTTT. It yields the protein CASSVTGQNTEAFF. J is TRBJ1-1 and V is TRBV9; D might be TRBD1 (6 bases). Germline V CDR1 and CDR2: SGDLS, YYNGEE. The CDR3 totals 14 residues. Deletions cut 2 bases from V and 1 base from J, with 9 bases between.